The text below deals with one T cell receptor (beta chain). J was trimmed by 8 bases and V by 11 bases; bases with no gene match: 10. The CDR3 extends over 13 amino acids. Looked up from germline, CDR1 is SNHLY and CDR2 is FYNNEI. The sample originates from a study of blood T cell repertoires in COVID-19. Across the whole study: COVID-19 samples, acute and convalescent, were from the United States, Italy and Spain.

Libraries were prepared by immunoSEQ multiplex PCR; TCRdb keeps only in-frame clonotypes and omits some of them. The sample contains 70,000 to 95,000 clones, roughly four fifths of which appear only once. The TCR originated in a human donor in a cohort sampled during active COVID-19. Material for sequencing was peripheral blood. The genes are TRBV2 and TRBJ2-2, with 8 bases matching TRBD2. In DNA, the CDR3 is TGTGCCTTGCGGCGGGGGGACATGGGGGAGCTGTTTTTT. It codes for CALRRGDMGELFF. Full variable domain (outside the CDR3, taken from reference TRBV2 and TRBJ2-2): EPEVTQTPSHQVTQMGQEVILRCVPISNHLYFYWYRQILGQKVEFLVSFYNNEISEKSEIFDDQFSVERPDGSNFTLKIRSTKLEDSAMYFCALRRGDMGELFFGEGSRLTVL.